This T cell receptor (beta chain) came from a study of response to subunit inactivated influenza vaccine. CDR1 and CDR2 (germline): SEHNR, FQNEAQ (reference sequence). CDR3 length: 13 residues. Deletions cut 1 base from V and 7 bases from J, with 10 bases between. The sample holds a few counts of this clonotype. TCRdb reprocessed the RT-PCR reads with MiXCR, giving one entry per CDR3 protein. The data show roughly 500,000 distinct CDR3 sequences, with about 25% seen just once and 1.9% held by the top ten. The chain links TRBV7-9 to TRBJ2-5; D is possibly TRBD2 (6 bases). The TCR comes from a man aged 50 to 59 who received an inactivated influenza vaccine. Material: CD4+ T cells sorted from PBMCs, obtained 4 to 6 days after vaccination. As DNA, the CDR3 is TGTGCCAGCAGCTTAGACGACGGGGGGACCCAGTACTTC. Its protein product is CASSLDDGGTQYF.